The next 17 T cell receptor beta chains were all read from a single sample in a study of T-cell reconstitution after alpha-beta-depleted transplantation in children. A library of TCRbeta sequences, prepared with unique molecular identifiers, was generated. Each CDR3 protein is one row after TCRdb ran MiXCR on the PCR reads. The sample consists of a few hundred thousand distinct CDR3 sequences, roughly a tenth of them appearing once. Here the sequenced sample was PBMCs, taken before TCRalphabeta/CD19-depleted stem cell transplant. These receptors were obtained from a child in the first two years of life with acute myeloid leukemia, due to receive a stem cell transplant.

At least ten counts were recorded for this clonotype. The rearrangement links TRBV4-2 to TRBJ2-7, with D maybe TRBD2 (5 bases). The CDR3 loop spans 13 amino acids. V dropped 3 bases and J dropped 6 bases, with 12 bases sitting between them. Germline assignment: CDR1 LGHNA and CDR2 YNFKEQ. The CDR3 loop reads CASSHGMRAEQYF. The CDR3 bases are TGTGCCAGCAGCCACGGAATGAGGGCCGAGCAGTACTTC.

There are many counts of this clonotype. The chain carries TRBV20-1 and TRBJ2-7, with 8 bases matching TRBD1. This CDR3 comprises 14 residues. The J segment lost 5 bases and the V segment lost 0 bases, leaving 6 bases of the junction unmatched. The germline gives CDR1 DFQATT, CDR2 SNEGSKA (reference sequence). The CDR3 spells CSARDRQGLNEQYF. DNA of the CDR3: TGCAGTGCTAGAGATCGACAGGGGCTCAACGAGCAGTACTTC.

This clonotype was counted at least ten times. The rearrangement joins TRBV12-3 or TRBV12-4 to TRBJ1-2, with D perhaps TRBD1 (6 bases). This CDR3 comprises 12 residues. V was clipped by 6 bases and J by 5 bases, with 10 bases between them. Here the CDR3 reads CASSRDTYGYTF. The CDR3, as DNA: TGTGCCAGCAGCCGGGACACTTATGGCTACACCTTC.

The sample holds many counts of this clonotype. This chain uses TRBV20-1 with TRBJ1-3; D gene unclear. CDR3 length: 14 amino acids. Between the trimmed V and J ends, which lost 3 bases and 4 bases, there was a span of 13 bases. Germline CDR1 and CDR2: DFQATT and SNEGSKA (reference sequence). CDR3 coding DNA: TGCAGTGCTAGTTTGGGATCTACCGGAAACACCATATATTTT. It yields the protein CSASLGSTGNTIYF.

This chain joins TRBV19 and TRBJ2-1; D is tentatively TRBD1 or TRBD2 (5 bases each). The CDR3 totals 15 residues. From germline, CDR1 is LNHDA and CDR2 SQIVND (reference sequence). Trimming removed 5 bases at V and 4 bases at J, with 15 bases between. CDR3 in DNA: TGTGCCAGTAGTTACCCGGGACGGCGTTACAATGAGCAGTTCTTC. Amino acids: CASSYPGRRYNEQFF. The complete variable domain, with remaining parts taken from reference TRBV19 and TRBJ2-1, reads DGGITQSPKYLFRKEGQNVTLSCEQNLNHDAMYWYRQDPGQGLRLIYYSQIVNDFQKGDIAEGYSVSREKKESFPLTVTSAQKNPTAFYLCASSYPGRRYNEQFFGPGTRLTVL.

This clonotype was seen a handful of times. The J gene is TRBJ2-1, the V gene TRBV14, with 8 bases aligning to TRBD2. V lost 0 bases, J lost 7 bases, and 11 bases stayed unmatched. Germline V gene sequence: CDR1 SGHDN, CDR2 FVKESK. CDR3 length: 17 residues. The CDR3 bases are TGTGCCAGCAGCCAAGATCGGAGGACTAGCAGATCGAATGAGCAGTTCTTC. Amino acid sequence: CASSQDRRTSRSNEQFF. Using reference TRBV14 and TRBJ2-1 for the parts outside the CDR3, the full variable domain is EAGVTQFPSHSVIEKGQTVTLRCDPISGHDNLYWYRRVMGKEIKFLLHFVKESKQDESGMPNNRFLAERTGGTYSTLKVQPAELEDSGVYFCASSQDRRTSRSNEQFFGPGTRLTVL.

This clonotype was seen repeatedly, ten times or more. The chain employs TRBV20-1 and TRBJ2-1; tentative D call: TRBD2 (7 bases). CDR1 is DFQATT, CDR2 SNEGSKA, per germline (reference sequence). V gave up 1 base and J gave up 7 bases, with 17 bases separating them. The CDR3 totals 15 residues. CDR3 amino acids: CSARAMRGLGNEQFF. The DNA for the CDR3 is TGCAGTGCTAGAGCGATGCGGGGGCTAGGAAATGAGCAGTTCTTC.

The sample holds a few counts of this clonotype. The chain links TRBV7-2 to TRBJ1-2; TRBD1 aligns across 8 bases. The CDR3 has 15 amino acids. J was trimmed by 8 bases and V by 1 base; bases with no gene match: 9. CDR1 SGHTA and CDR2 FQGNSA come from the germline V gene. CDR3 nucleotide sequence: TGTGCCAGCAGCTTAGACGGACAGGGCCTCCGGGGCTACACCTTC. Translation gives CASSLDGQGLRGYTF.

This clonotype has a count of ten or more. V gene TRBV5-1 combines with J gene TRBJ1-4; 10 nucleotides match TRBD1. Looked up from germline, CDR1 is SGHRS and CDR2 is YFSETQ. This CDR3 has 15 amino acids. J lost 7 bases, V lost 4 bases, and 7 bases had no gene match. The CDR3 DNA is TGCGCCAGCAGCCTCTACGGACAGGGGGTTGAAAAACTGTTTTTT. Translating it yields CASSLYGQGVEKLFF.

Many counts were recorded for this clonotype. The chain is built from TRBV27 and TRBJ2-5; tentative D call: TRBD2 (5 bases). This CDR3 is 15 amino acids long. From germline, CDR1 is MNHEY and CDR2 SMNVEV (reference sequence). V was cut by 3 bases and J by 0 bases, with 11 bases left in between. This CDR3 reads CASSFGRGYQETQYF. The DNA for the CDR3 is TGTGCCAGCAGTTTCGGAAGAGGGTACCAAGAGACCCAGTACTTC.

As regards this clonotype: A read error may produce the germline difference seen at one junction end. This chain uses TRBV5-1 with TRBJ2-5; weak D call: TRBD2 (6 bases). The germline gives CDR1 SGHRS, CDR2 YFSETQ. The CDR3 has 14 residues. The CDR3 loop is CARSFKPGEETQYF. The CDR3 DNA follows: TGTGCCAGGAGCTTCAAGCCGGGAGAAGAGACCCAGTACTTC.

Only a few counts were recorded for this clonotype. The V and J genes are TRBV5-4 and TRBJ2-3; D perhaps matches TRBD1 (6 bases). The V gene lost 6 bases and the J gene lost 1 base, with 9 bases spanning the gap. Germline V lookup: CDR1 SGHNT, CDR2 YYREEE (reference sequence). This CDR3 is built from 13 residues. CDR3 amino acids: CASTHRGTDTQYF. CDR3 nucleotide sequence: TGTGCCAGCACTCACAGGGGCACAGATACGCAGTATTTT.

This clonotype came up many times. The chain has TRBV30 and TRBJ1-5; maybe TRBD1 (6 bases). CDR1 is GTSNPN, CDR2 SVGIG, per germline (reference sequence). This CDR3 is built from 13 residues. The V gene lost 4 bases and the J gene lost 6 bases, with 13 bases spanning the gap. In DNA form, the CDR3 reads TGTGCCTGGAACAGGGAGGTCGGTCAGCCCCAGCATTTT. Amino acids: CAWNREVGQPQHF. Based on the CDR3 plus reference TRBV30 and TRBJ1-5, the full variable domain is SQTIHQWPATLVQPVGSPLSLECTVEGTSNPNLYWYRQAAGRGLQLLFYSVGIGQISSEVPQNLSASRPQDRQFILSSKKLLLSDSGFYLCAWNREVGQPQHFGDGTRLSIL.

This clonotype was seen ten or more times. V gene TRBV24-1 combines with J gene TRBJ1-5; D is perhaps TRBD1 (5 bases). In germline, CDR1 is KGHDR, CDR2 SFDVKD. The CDR3 has 15 amino acids. V lost 7 bases, J lost 2 bases, and 14 bases lay in between. CDR3 coding DNA: TGTGCCACCAGCGAGGGACCGGTGGGCAATCAGCCCCAGCATTTT. Its protein is CATSEGPVGNQPQHF.

This clonotype was recorded many times. The V gene is TRBV27, the J gene TRBJ2-7; 13 nucleotides agree with TRBD2. This CDR3 is 18 amino acids long. The trim removed 5 bases at V and 2 bases at J, leaving 12 bases unmatched. CDR1 is MNHEY and CDR2 is SMNVEV in the germline V gene (reference sequence). The CDR3 region has the DNA TGTGCCAGCAGTAGGACGGGACTAGCGGGGAAGAGCCCCTACGAGCAGTACTTC. Translation gives CASSRTGLAGKSPYEQYF.

The chain joins TRBV6-5 to TRBJ2-2; D might be TRBD1 (5 bases). Deletions cut 0 bases from V and 8 bases from J, with 19 bases between. The CDR3 has 17 residues. The germline V gene has CDR1 MNHEY and CDR2 SVGAGI. This CDR3 reads CASSYSLAIQGTGELFF. The CDR3 nucleotides are TGTGCCAGCAGTTACTCTTTGGCCATCCAGGGAACGGGGGAGCTGTTTTTT.

There are many counts of this clonotype. The J gene is TRBJ1-2, the V gene TRBV20-1; a weak D match, TRBD1 (6 bases). Trimming left V 1 base short and J 5 bases short, with 11 bases between. The germline CDR1 and CDR2 sequences are DFQATT and SNEGSKA (reference sequence). CDR3 size: 13 residues. The CDR3: CSARVQGGYGYTF. CDR3 nucleotides: TGCAGTGCTAGAGTCCAAGGGGGGTATGGCTACACCTTC.